This is a list of T cell receptor beta chains from one sample in a study of T-cell reconstitution after alpha-beta-depleted transplantation in children. TCRdb fed the PCR reads into MiXCR, producing one record per CDR3 protein. The table has about 610,000 distinct CDR3 sequences, more than 9% seen once; the top ten hold about 4%. The specimen was PBMCs from the stem cell graft donor, collected from the stem cell graft. The receptors here all came from a human donor who donated a stem cell graft to a child with acute myeloid leukemia. CDR3s include the opening cysteine and the closing phenylalanine or tryptophan. D genes are given only for firm matches. A clone size is listed for some rows: how often the clone was seen (once, few, many), or a class if it is expanded.

size,D,J,V,CDR3,DNA
few,NA,TRBJ2-7,TRBV28,CASSFTLDSPYEQYF,TGTGCCAGCAGTTTTACCCTCGACTCCCCCTACGAGCAGTACTTC
NA,TRBD2,TRBJ2-7,TRBV5-1,CASSKTSGSSISYEQYF,TGCGCCAGCAGCAAGACTAGCGGGAGTAGTATCTCCTACGAGCAGTACTTC
NA,NA,TRBJ2-5,TRBV12-3/TRBV12-4,CASSSAVGRTKETQYF,TGTGCCAGCAGCTCGGCGGTGGGCAGGACCAAAGAGACCCAGTACTTC
many,NA,TRBJ2-1,TRBV27,CASSRGQGLGIRAGGSFF,TGTGCCAGCAGTCGGGGACAGGGCCTTGGAATCCGAGCGGGAGGTAGTTTCTTC
NA,TRBD1,TRBJ2-7,TRBV30,CAWRRTGTEQYF,TGTGCCTGGAGACGGACAGGGACCGAGCAGTACTTC
many,NA,TRBJ1-2,TRBV6-1,CASSEVYGPYGYTF,TGTGCCAGCAGTGAAGTGTACGGCCCGTATGGCTACACCTTC
many,TRBD1,TRBJ1-1,TRBV6-5,CASSYGTGRTEAFF,TGTGCCAGCAGTTACGGGACAGGGCGGACTGAAGCTTTCTTT
NA,NA,TRBJ2-7,TRBV10-3,CAISESRGSLDEQYF,TGTGCCATCAGTGAGTCGAGGGGAAGCTTGGACGAGCAGTACTTC
NA,NA,TRBJ2-5,TRBV10-2,CASSSPSEGQETQYF,TGCGCCAGCAGCTCCCCCTCGGAGGGACAAGAGACCCAGTACTTC
NA,NA,TRBJ1-1,TRBV11-1,CASSLEMRTKVMNTEAFF,TGTGCCAGCAGCTTAGAGATGAGGACGAAAGTAATGAACACTGAAGCTTTCTTT
few,TRBD1,TRBJ1-1,TRBV2,CASRGQMNTEAFF,TGTGCCAGCAGGGGACAGATGAACACTGAAGCTTTCTTT
many,NA,TRBJ1-1,TRBV20-1,CSARDETRAFF,TGCAGTGCTAGAGATGAGACAAGAGCTTTCTTT
few,TRBD2,TRBJ2-2,TRBV7-3,CASSLRGTSGNTGELFF,TGTGCCAGCAGCTTAAGGGGGACTAGCGGGAACACCGGGGAGCTGTTTTTT
NA,TRBD1,TRBJ2-7,TRBV27,CASSLLQGASYEQNF,TGTGCCAGCAGTTTACTACAGGGGGCATCCTACGAGCAGAACTTC
many,TRBD1,TRBJ1-3,TRBV7-9,CASSQRTGSGNTIYF,TGTGCCAGCAGCCAACGGACAGGCTCTGGAAACACCATATATTTT
few,NA,TRBJ2-2,TRBV20-1,CSATGHLTGELFF,TGCAGTGCTACGGGACACCTCACCGGGGAGCTGTTTTTT
NA,TRBD2,TRBJ2-1,TRBV18,CASSPKASGRIDEQFF,TGTGCCAGCTCTCCCAAGGCTAGCGGGAGAATCGATGAGCAGTTCTTC
few,NA,TRBJ2-3,TRBV10-3,CAISSLANTDTQYF,TGTGCCATCTCCTCGCTCGCCAACACAGATACGCAGTATTTT
NA,NA,TRBJ2-7,TRBV7-9,CASSLVKAGGSYEQYF,TGTGCCAGCAGCTTAGTTAAGGCTGGGGGCTCCTACGAGCAGTACTTC
NA,NA,TRBJ2-5,TRBV30,CAWSTGETQYF,TGTGCCTGGAGTACCGGGGAGACCCAGTACTTC
many,NA,TRBJ1-1,TRBV12-3/TRBV12-4,CASSPRGTEAFF,TGTGCCAGCAGCCCAAGGGGGACTGAAGCTTTCTTT
few,TRBD2,TRBJ2-7,TRBV20-1,CSARDYLAGISYEQYF,TGCAGTGCTAGAGATTATTTAGCGGGAATCTCCTACGAGCAGTACTTC
NA,TRBD2,TRBJ2-3,TRBV5-1,CASSTAPLAGEDTQYF,TGCGCCAGCAGCACCGCGCCACTAGCGGGGGAAGATACGCAGTATTTT
NA,NA,TRBJ1-4,TRBV5-5,CASSFSGNNEKLFF,TGTGCCAGCAGCTTCTCGGGGAATAATGAAAAACTGTTTTTT
NA,TRBD2,TRBJ2-1,TRBV5-1,CASSLGAGVTNNEQFF,TGCGCCAGCAGCTTGGGAGCGGGAGTTACAAACAATGAGCAGTTCTTC
many,NA,TRBJ2-1,TRBV12-3/TRBV12-4,CASLARSYNEQFF,TGTGCCAGCCTTGCGAGGTCCTACAATGAGCAGTTCTTC
NA,NA,TRBJ2-7,TRBV29-1,CSASPDAVSEQYF,TGCAGCGCCTCCCCAGACGCGGTTTCCGAGCAGTACTTC
NA,TRBD2,TRBJ2-1,TRBV5-1,CASSSNSRGDNEQFF,TGCGCCAGCAGCTCCAATAGCCGGGGGGACAATGAGCAGTTCTTC
NA,TRBD2,TRBJ2-7,TRBV9,CASSPQQLAGNEQYF,TGTGCCAGCAGCCCACAGCAACTAGCGGGAAACGAGCAGTACTTC
few,NA,TRBJ2-5,TRBV5-1,CASSLAYSGMIQGQETQYF,TGCGCCAGCAGCTTGGCCTATTCAGGGATGATCCAGGGCCAAGAGACCCAGTACTTC
few,NA,TRBJ2-3,TRBV29-1,CSLGGADTQYF,TGCAGCCTTGGGGGCGCAGATACGCAGTATTTT
few,NA,TRBJ2-6,TRBV7-3,CASSQVLPGANVLTF,TGTGCCAGCAGTCAGGTCCTCCCTGGGGCCAACGTCCTGACTTTC
NA,NA,TRBJ2-2,TRBV29-1,CSVEGGAGELFF,TGCAGCGTTGAAGGGGGGGCCGGGGAGCTGTTTTTT
many,NA,TRBJ2-7,TRBV20-1,CSARVTGYEQYF,TGCAGTGCTAGAGTGACGGGCTACGAGCAGTACTTC
NA,TRBD1,TRBJ2-5,TRBV5-1,CASSQDRVETQYF,TGCGCCAGCAGCCAGGACAGGGTGGAGACCCAGTACTTC
few,NA,TRBJ1-1,TRBV7-6,CASSAGQGTEAFF,TGTGCCAGCAGCGCCGGGCAGGGCACTGAAGCTTTCTTT
many,TRBD2,TRBJ2-5,TRBV29-1,CSVEGAGGAQTQYF,TGCAGCGTTGAAGGTGCGGGAGGAGCGCAGACCCAGTACTTC
NA,NA,TRBJ1-2,TRBV20-1,CSARLTGLRSGTF,TGCAGTGCTAGACTAACAGGGCTCCGGTCGGGTACCTTC
many,NA,TRBJ2-3,TRBV12-3/TRBV12-4,CASLWGGTDTQYF,TGTGCCAGCCTCTGGGGGGGCACAGATACGCAGTATTTT
NA,NA,TRBJ2-6,TRBV29-1,CSALEGGLLSGANVLTF,TGCAGCGCTTTGGAGGGGGGCCTACTATCTGGGGCCAACGTCCTGACTTTC
many,TRBD2,TRBJ2-3,TRBV12-3/TRBV12-4,CASEREEDTQYF,TGTGCCAGCGAGCGGGAGGAAGATACGCAGTATTTT
NA,NA,TRBJ1-4,TRBV15,CATGGLTNEKLFF,TGTGCCACCGGGGGTCTAACTAATGAAAAACTGTTTTTT
NA,NA,TRBJ2-7,TRBV18,CASSTDGSSYEQYF,TGTGCCAGCTCAACTGACGGGAGCTCCTACGAGCAGTACTTC
few,NA,TRBJ2-2,TRBV20-1,CSARTALNTGELFF,TGCAGTGCTCGGACAGCCCTGAACACCGGGGAGCTGTTTTTT
few,TRBD2,TRBJ2-3,TRBV7-9,CASSVIAGGPGDTQYF,TGTGCCAGCAGCGTGATAGCGGGAGGGCCGGGTGATACGCAGTATTTT
few,NA,TRBJ2-7,TRBV5-1,CASSLPDRRYEQYF,TGCGCCAGCAGCTTGCCCGACAGGAGATACGAGCAGTACTTC
NA,TRBD2,TRBJ2-1,TRBV20-1,CCAREGSGRPSSYNEQFF,TGCTGTGCTAGAGAAGGTAGCGGGAGACCCAGCTCCTACAATGAGCAGTTCTTC
NA,TRBD2,TRBJ2-4,TRBV20-1,CSAKTSGRGNIQYF,TGCAGTGCAAAAACTAGCGGGAGGGGAAACATTCAGTACTTC
many,NA,TRBJ2-1,TRBV5-1,CASSFGGSSSYNEQFF,TGCGCCAGCAGCTTCGGCGGGTCAAGCTCCTACAATGAGCAGTTCTTC
few,TRBD1,TRBJ1-2,TRBV20-1,CSFASGTGDYGYTF,TGCAGTTTCGCTTCCGGGACAGGGGATTATGGCTACACCTTC